Following are 3 T cell receptor beta chains from one sample sequenced in a study of blood T cell repertoires in COVID-19. The repertoire was sequenced with immunoSEQ multiplex PCR; TCRdb's copy has only in-frame clones and lacks some. The sample lists about 130,000 clones, around three quarters occurring once. Sequenced: peripheral blood. The receptors come from a human donor in a cohort sampled during active COVID-19.

This chain links TRBV10-2 with TRBJ2-7, with 7 bases matching TRBD1. Trimming removed 6 bases from V and 1 base from J; junction bases left unmatched: 6. The CDR3 contains 14 residues. Germline CDR1 reads WSHSY; CDR2 reads SAAADI. The CDR3 DNA sequence: TGCGCCAGCAGGTCCGGGACAGATTCCTACGAGCAGTACTTC. Protein sequence: CASRSGTDSYEQYF.

This clone is a singleton in its sample. The V and J genes are TRBV19 and TRBJ1-4, with D perhaps TRBD1 (6 bases). The CDR3 extends over 16 amino acids. Between the trimmed V and J ends, which lost 6 bases and 7 bases, there was a span of 21 bases. Germline CDR1 and CDR2: LNHDA and SQIVND (reference sequence). CDR3 DNA: TGTGCCAGTAGAGGTATGGGGGCCGCTACGGGTGAAAAACTGTTTTTT. As protein: CASRGMGAATGEKLFF.

The V and J genes are TRBV29-1 and TRBJ2-1; 8 positions match TRBD1. The CDR3 covers 10 residues. V was pared by 5 bases and J by 15 bases, with 6 bases of the junction left unmatched. Germline assignment: CDR1 SQVTM and CDR2 ANQGSEA. The CDR3 coding sequence is TGCAGCGTTCAGGACAGGGTAAGGTTCTTC. Amino acids: CSVQDRVRFF.